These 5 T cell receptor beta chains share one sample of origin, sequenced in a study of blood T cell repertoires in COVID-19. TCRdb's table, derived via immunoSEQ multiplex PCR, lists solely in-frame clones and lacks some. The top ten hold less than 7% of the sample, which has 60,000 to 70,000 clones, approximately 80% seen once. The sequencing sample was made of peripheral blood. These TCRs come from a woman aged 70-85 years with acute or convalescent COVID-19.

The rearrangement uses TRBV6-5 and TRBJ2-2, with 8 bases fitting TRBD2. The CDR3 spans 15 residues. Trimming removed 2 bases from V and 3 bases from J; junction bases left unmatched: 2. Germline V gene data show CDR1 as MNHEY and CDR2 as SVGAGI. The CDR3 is CASSYAGGDTGELFF. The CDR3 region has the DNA TGTGCCAGCAGTTACGCCGGGGGGGACACCGGGGAGCTGTTTTTT.

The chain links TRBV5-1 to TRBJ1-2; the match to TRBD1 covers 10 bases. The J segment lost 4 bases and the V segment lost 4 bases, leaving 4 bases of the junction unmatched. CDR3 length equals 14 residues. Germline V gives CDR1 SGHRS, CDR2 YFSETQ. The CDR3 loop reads CASSPGQGFYGYTF. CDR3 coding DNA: TGCGCCAGCAGCCCGGGACAGGGGTTCTATGGCTACACCTTC.

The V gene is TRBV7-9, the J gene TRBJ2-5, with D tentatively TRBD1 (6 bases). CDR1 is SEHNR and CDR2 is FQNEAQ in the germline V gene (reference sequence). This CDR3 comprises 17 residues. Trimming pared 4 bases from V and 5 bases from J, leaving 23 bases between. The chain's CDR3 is CASSSGQGGWIEETQYF. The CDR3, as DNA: TGTGCCAGCAGCTCGGGACAAGGGGGTTGGATTGAGGAGACCCAGTACTTC.

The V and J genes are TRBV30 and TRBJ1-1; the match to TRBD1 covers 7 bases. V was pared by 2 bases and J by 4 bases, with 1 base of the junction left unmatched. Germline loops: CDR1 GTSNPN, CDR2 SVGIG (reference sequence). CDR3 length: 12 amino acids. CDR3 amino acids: CAWSNRGTEAFF. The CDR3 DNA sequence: TGTGCCTGGAGTAACAGGGGCACTGAAGCTTTCTTT.

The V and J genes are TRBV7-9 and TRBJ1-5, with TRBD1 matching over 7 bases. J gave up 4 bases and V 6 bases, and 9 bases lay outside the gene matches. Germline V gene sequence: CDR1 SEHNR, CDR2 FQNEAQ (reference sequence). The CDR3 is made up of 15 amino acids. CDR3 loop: CASSQSGDSNQPQHF. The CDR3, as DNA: TGTGCCAGCAGTCAAAGTGGGGACAGTAATCAGCCCCAGCATTTT.